Listed here is a single T cell receptor (beta chain). This study enrolled people aged about 18 to 100 from around 25 US geographic areas. Exposed enrollees had met someone with a PCR-confirmed or clinician-diagnosed COVID-19 case at some point within the 2 weeks before study entry. Germline CDR1 reads LNHDA; CDR2 reads SQIVND (reference sequence). V dropped 5 bases and J dropped 1; count of bases not matched to a gene: 4. This CDR3 region has 15 residues. Methods used by the authors: The authors estimated nucleated cell counts from reference gene primer amplification. Produced via immunoSEQ multiplex PCR; TCRdb's table is partial and in-frame only. The V and J calls and clone size come from that table; D and trimming were worked out from the DNA. The sample carries approximately 300,000 clones, less than 85% recorded once. The sample is drawn from a study of blood T cell repertoires in COVID-19. Study background: The origin of the acute and convalescent COVID-19 samples was the United States, Italy and Spain.

The sequence derives from a woman aged 30 to 39 who had been exposed to COVID-19. What was sequenced was PBMCs or T cells enriched from blood (not recorded which). The rearrangement joins TRBV19 to TRBJ1-5; 8 bases line up with TRBD1. The CDR3 bases are TGTGCCAGTAGTTATGGACAGGGCAGCAATCAGCCCCAGCATTTT. Its translation: CASSYGQGSNQPQHF.